These 13 T cell receptor beta chains share one sample of origin, sequenced in a study of blood T cell repertoires in COVID-19. Profiling relied on immunoSEQ multiplex PCR, and the TCRdb table lists in-frame clones only, not all of them. The table has approximately 240,000 clones, about 85% seen once; the top ten hold less than 6.5%. Sequenced sample: peripheral blood. The receptors stem from a woman aged 60 to 75 who had recovered from COVID-19.

J is TRBJ1-2 and V is TRBV13; a weak D match, TRBD1 (5 bases). V was cut by 5 bases and J by 7 bases, with 17 bases left in between. The CDR3 covers 14 residues. Per the germline V gene, CDR1 is PRHDT and CDR2 is FYEKMQ (reference sequence). CDR3 region: CASSPPRGVSGYTF. CDR3 nucleotide sequence: TGTGCCAGCAGCCCCCCCCGGGGGGTGAGTGGCTACACCTTC.

This clone was found once. The V call is TRBV6-5, the J call TRBJ1-4; TRBD1 aligns across 9 bases. Germline lookup yields CDR1 MNHEY and CDR2 SVGAGI. The CDR3 contains 14 residues. Trimming at V came to 6 bases and at J to 5 bases, leaving 4 bases not matched to a gene. The CDR3 spells CASRTGTGNEKLFF. Here the CDR3 DNA reads TGTGCCAGCAGGACGGGGACAGGGAATGAAAAACTGTTTTTT.

The chain employs TRBV12-5 and TRBJ1-2; 9 bases agree with TRBD1. There are 13 residues in the CDR3. J was trimmed by 8 bases and V by 2 bases; bases with no gene match: 3. Germline loops: CDR1 LGHNT, CDR2 FRNRAP. This CDR3 reads CASGLWDRDGYTF. For the CDR3, the DNA is TGTGCTAGTGGTTTGTGGGACAGGGACGGCTACACCTTC.

The V call is TRBV7-3, the J call TRBJ2-1; a possible D gene is TRBD1 (5 bases). CDR1 and CDR2 (germline): SGHTA, FQGTGA. The CDR3 covers 13 residues. V lost 2 bases to trimming and J lost 12 bases, with 14 bases between them. The CDR3 loop reads CASSLEQAGGQFF. Here the CDR3 DNA reads TGTGCCAGCAGCTTAGAACAGGCAGGTGGGCAGTTCTTC.

This rearrangement joins TRBV30 to TRBJ2-7; TRBD2 is a possible D gene (6 bases). CDR1 is GTSNPN and CDR2 is SVGIG in the germline V gene (reference sequence). Trimming left V 0 bases short and J 8 bases short, with 20 bases between. This CDR3 is built from 15 residues. The CDR3 coding sequence is TGTGCCTGGAGTGTACTCTTGGCAGGGACTCAGCAGCAGTACTTC. Translating it yields CAWSVLLAGTQQQYF.

This clone was seen a few times. V is TRBV10-2 and J is TRBJ1-1, with 10 bases lining up with TRBD1. The CDR3 has 16 amino acids. Germline-derived CDR1 and CDR2 are WSHSY and SAAADI. The V gene end was trimmed by 6 bases and the J gene end by 3 bases; junction bases not matched to a gene: 10. CDR3 amino acids: CASRNRDRGWDTEAFF. Written as DNA, the CDR3 is TGCGCCAGCAGGAACCGGGACAGGGGATGGGACACTGAAGCTTTCTTT.

The rearrangement uses TRBV7-9 and TRBJ2-1, with D perhaps TRBD2 (6 bases). Trimming took off 3 bases at V and 3 bases at J, with 12 bases between the two ends. The CDR3 has 15 amino acids. Looked up from germline, CDR1 is SEHNR and CDR2 is FQNEAQ (reference sequence). This chain's CDR3 is CASSLGTLDYNEQFF. CDR3 DNA sequence: TGTGCCAGCAGCTTGGGGACTCTCGACTACAATGAGCAGTTCTTC.

The chain uses TRBV11-2 and TRBJ1-6; D is unclear. The CDR3 covers 16 residues. CDR1 is SGHAT, CDR2 FQNNGV, per germline. Trimming stripped 5 bases from V and 9 bases from J, with 20 bases between. The CDR3 here is CASSLLRKVRGSPLHF. The CDR3 region has the DNA TGTGCCAGCAGCCTACTCCGCAAGGTTAGAGGTTCACCCCTCCACTTT.

The rearrangement uses TRBV5-6 and TRBJ2-7, with TRBD2 as a possible D gene (6 bases). The length of the CDR3 is 17 residues. The ends were cut back, 4 bases at V and 0 bases at J, with 20 bases in the middle. Germline V gene sequence: CDR1 SGHDT, CDR2 YYEEEE. In nucleotides, the CDR3 is TGTGCCAGCAGCCCCGTTTGGAGGGGCCGCGACTCCTACGAGCAGTACTTC. The encoded protein is CASSPVWRGRDSYEQYF.

The rearrangement links TRBV6-5 to TRBJ1-2; D is unclear. This CDR3 region has 14 residues. Deletions cut 6 bases from V and 4 bases from J, with 15 bases between. Germline CDR1 reads MNHEY; CDR2 reads SVGAGI. This chain's CDR3 is CASRPGGGRYGYTF. The CDR3 DNA reads TGTGCCAGCAGGCCGGGCGGCGGGCGCTATGGCTACACCTTC.

The chain combines TRBV3-1 (or the pseudogene TRBV3-2) with TRBJ2-1, with 8 bases matching TRBD2. There are 22 residues in the CDR3. The V segment lost 4 bases and the J segment 0 bases; nucleotides outside the gene matches: 23. Germline V gene sequence: CDR1 LGHDT, CDR2 YNNKEL (reference sequence). The CDR3 coding sequence is TGTGCCAGCAGCCCGACTGGGGCGGGGGGAAATATTCGAAAGAGCTCCTACAATGAGCAGTTCTTC. Translation: CASSPTGAGGNIRKSSYNEQFF.

This rearrangement joins TRBV15 to TRBJ2-7; 8 bases are a match to TRBD1. The J segment lost 8 bases and the V segment lost 4 bases, leaving 19 bases of the junction unmatched. The CDR3 contains 17 residues. Germline loops: CDR1 LNHNV, CDR2 YYDKDF (reference sequence). The chain's CDR3 is CATSTLGQGYESYKQYF. CDR3 sequence (DNA): TGTGCCACCAGCACCCTTGGACAGGGCTATGAATCGTATAAGCAGTACTTC.

This clone was seen just once. The chain uses TRBV2 and TRBJ1-1, with D perhaps matching TRBD1 (6 bases). CDR1 is SNHLY, CDR2 FYNNEI, per germline. V dropped 7 bases and J dropped 6 bases, with 18 bases sitting between them. This CDR3 has 14 amino acids. CDR3 in DNA: TGTGCCAGCAAGCGACCTGACAGGATTCCTGAAGCTTTCTTT. Translated: CASKRPDRIPEAFF.